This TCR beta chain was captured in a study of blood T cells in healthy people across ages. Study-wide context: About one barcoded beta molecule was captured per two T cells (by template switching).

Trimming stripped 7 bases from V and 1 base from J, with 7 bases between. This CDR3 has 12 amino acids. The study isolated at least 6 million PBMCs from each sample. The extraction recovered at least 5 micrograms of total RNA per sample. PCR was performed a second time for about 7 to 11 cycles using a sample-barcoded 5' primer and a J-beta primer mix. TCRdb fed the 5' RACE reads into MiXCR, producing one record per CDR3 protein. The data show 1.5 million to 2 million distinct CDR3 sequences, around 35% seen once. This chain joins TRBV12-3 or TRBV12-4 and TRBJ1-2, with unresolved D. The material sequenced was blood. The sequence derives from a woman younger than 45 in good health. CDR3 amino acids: CASTPRNYGYTF. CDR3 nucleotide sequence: TGTGCCAGCACCCCACGTAACTATGGCTACACCTTC.